This T cell receptor (beta chain) was found in a study of OX40 agonist ivuxolimab in advanced cancers. Clones were sequenced by immunoSEQ multiplex PCR, and TCRdb holds only the in-frame ones, with some missing. The table has about 68,000 clones, under 90% seen once. This clone was detected only once. V dropped 3 bases and J dropped 4 bases, with 13 bases sitting between them. The CDR3 is 14 amino acids. CDR1 is MNHEY, CDR2 SMNVEV, per germline (reference sequence). The TCR comes from an adult with an advanced solid tumor such as melanoma, head and neck, liver or kidney cancer. This sequence joins TRBV27 and TRBJ2-7; tentative D call: TRBD1 (6 bases). Sequenced here: CD4+ or CD8+ T cells sorted from blood, sampled in a trial of the OX40 agonist ivuxolimab. CDR3 coding DNA: TGTGCCAGCAGTTTCGCTGGGGGCCTGTACGAGCAGTACTTC. It codes for CASSFAGGLYEQYF.